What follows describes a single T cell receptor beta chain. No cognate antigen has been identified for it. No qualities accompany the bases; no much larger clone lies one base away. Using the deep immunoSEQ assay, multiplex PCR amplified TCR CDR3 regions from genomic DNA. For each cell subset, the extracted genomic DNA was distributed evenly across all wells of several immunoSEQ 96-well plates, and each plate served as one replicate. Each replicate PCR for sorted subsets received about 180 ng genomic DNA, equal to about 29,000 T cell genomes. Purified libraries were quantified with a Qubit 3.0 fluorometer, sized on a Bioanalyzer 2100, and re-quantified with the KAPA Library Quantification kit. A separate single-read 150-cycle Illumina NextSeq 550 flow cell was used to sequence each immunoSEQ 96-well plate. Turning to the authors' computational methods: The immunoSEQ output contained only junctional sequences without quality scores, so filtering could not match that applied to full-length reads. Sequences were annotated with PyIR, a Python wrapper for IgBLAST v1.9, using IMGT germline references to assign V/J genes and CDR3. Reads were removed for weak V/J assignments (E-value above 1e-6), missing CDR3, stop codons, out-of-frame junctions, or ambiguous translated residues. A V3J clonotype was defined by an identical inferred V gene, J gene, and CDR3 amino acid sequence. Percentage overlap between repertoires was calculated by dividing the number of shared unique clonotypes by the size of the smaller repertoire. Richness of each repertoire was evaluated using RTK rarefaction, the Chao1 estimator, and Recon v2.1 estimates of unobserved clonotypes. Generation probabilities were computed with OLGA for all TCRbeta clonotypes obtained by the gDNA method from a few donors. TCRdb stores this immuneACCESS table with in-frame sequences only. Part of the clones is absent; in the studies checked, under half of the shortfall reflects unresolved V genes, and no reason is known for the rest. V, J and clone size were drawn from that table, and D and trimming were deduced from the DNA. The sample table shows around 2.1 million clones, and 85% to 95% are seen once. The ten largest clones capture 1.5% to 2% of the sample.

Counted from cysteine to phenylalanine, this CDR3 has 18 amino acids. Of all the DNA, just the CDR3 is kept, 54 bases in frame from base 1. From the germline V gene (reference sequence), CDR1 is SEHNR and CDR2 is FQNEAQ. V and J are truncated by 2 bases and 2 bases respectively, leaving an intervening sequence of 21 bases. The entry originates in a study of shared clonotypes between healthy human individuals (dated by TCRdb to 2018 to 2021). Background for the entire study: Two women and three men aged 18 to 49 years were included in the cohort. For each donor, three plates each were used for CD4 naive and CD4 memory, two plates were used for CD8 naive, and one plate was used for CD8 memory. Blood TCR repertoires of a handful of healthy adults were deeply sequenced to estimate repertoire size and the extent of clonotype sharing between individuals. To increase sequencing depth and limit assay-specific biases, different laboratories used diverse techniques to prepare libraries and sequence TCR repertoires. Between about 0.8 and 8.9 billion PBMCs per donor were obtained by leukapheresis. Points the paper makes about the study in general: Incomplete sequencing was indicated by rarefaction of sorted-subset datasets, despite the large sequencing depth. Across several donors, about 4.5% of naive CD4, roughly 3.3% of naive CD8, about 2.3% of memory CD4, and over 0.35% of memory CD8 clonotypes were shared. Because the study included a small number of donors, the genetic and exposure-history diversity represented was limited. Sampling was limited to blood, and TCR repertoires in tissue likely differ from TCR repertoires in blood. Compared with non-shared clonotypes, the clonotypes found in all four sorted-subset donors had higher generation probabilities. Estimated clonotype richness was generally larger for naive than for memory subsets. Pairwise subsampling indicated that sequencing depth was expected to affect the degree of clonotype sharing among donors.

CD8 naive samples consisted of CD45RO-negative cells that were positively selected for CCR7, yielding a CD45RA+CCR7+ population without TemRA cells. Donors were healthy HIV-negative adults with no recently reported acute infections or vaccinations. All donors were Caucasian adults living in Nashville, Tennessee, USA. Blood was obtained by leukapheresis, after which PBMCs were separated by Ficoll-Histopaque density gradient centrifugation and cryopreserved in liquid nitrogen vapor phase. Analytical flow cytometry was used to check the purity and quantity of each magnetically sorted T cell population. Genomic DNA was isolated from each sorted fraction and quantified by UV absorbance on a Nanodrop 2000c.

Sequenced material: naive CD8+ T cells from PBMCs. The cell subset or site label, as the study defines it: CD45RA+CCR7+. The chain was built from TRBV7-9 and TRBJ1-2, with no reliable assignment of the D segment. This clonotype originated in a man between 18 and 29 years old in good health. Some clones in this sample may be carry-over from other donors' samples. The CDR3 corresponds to CASSLIPDRQMRNYGYTF. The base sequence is TGTGCCAGCAGCTTAATTCCAGACCGCCAAATGAGAAACTATGGCTACACCTTC.